Each of the 19 T cell receptor beta chains below was sequenced from the same sample in a study of blood T cell repertoires in COVID-19. Repertoires were generated with immunoSEQ multiplex PCR, while TCRdb's copy carries only in-frame clones and drops some. The repertoire holds 100,000 to 140,000 clones, with just over 90% as singletons. The sequenced material came from peripheral blood. The receptors stem from a woman aged 25 to 39 with acute or convalescent COVID-19.

The J gene is TRBJ2-5, the V gene TRBV3-1 (or the pseudogene TRBV3-2); D remains unclear. Trimming shortened V by 3 bases and J by 4 bases, and 3 bases separated the two germline ends. The CDR3 extends over 11 amino acids. Germline CDR1 reads LGHDT; CDR2 reads YNNKEL (reference sequence). The CDR3 nucleotides read TGTGCCAGCAGCCACTTAGAGACCCAGTACTTC. As protein: CASSHLETQYF.

The rearrangement links TRBV20-1 to TRBJ1-2; maybe TRBD1 (6 bases). From germline, CDR1 is DFQATT and CDR2 SNEGSKA (reference sequence). Trimming removed 3 bases from V and 0 bases from J, with 14 bases in between. There are 15 residues in the CDR3. CDR3 protein: CSASQGPLANYGYTF. The CDR3 coding sequence is TGCAGTGCTAGTCAGGGGCCGTTAGCTAACTATGGCTACACCTTC.

V and J are TRBV7-3 and TRBJ2-1, with 7 bases lining up with TRBD1. The V and J ends lost 2 bases and 6 bases, in that order; junction bases with no gene match: 7. The CDR3 extends over 15 amino acids. Germline CDR1 is SGHTA and CDR2 is FQGTGA. The CDR3 loop is CASSLDREPGNEQFF. CDR3 sequence (DNA): TGTGCCAGCAGCTTAGACAGGGAGCCTGGCAATGAGCAGTTCTTC.

This sequence joins TRBV28 and TRBJ2-3; 10 bases fit TRBD2. Per the germline V gene, CDR1 is MDHEN and CDR2 is SYDVKM. This CDR3 has 15 residues. After removal of 2 bases from V and 6 bases from J, the junction contained 5 bases not matched to a gene. As DNA, the CDR3 is TGTGCCAGCAGTTTAGGTCTAGCGGGGGTGGATACGCAGTATTTT. It yields the protein CASSLGLAGVDTQYF.

This chain joins TRBV5-5 and TRBJ2-7; 7 bases agree with TRBD2. Germline trimming cut 0 bases from V and 0 bases from J; bases unmatched to any gene: 3. The CDR3 contains 15 residues. From germline, CDR1 is SGHKS and CDR2 YYEKEE (reference sequence). The CDR3 bases are TGTGCCAGCAGCTTGGTTCCGGGGGGCTCCTACGAGCAGTACTTC. Its protein is CASSLVPGGSYEQYF.

The V gene is TRBV28, the J gene TRBJ1-2; D may be TRBD1 (6 bases). Trimming took 2 bases from V and 4 from J, leaving 11 bases between them. CDR3 length equals 14 residues. CDR1 is MDHEN, CDR2 SYDVKM, per germline. CDR3 DNA: TGTGCCAGCAGTTTAGCGGGGGCTATCTATGGCTACACCTTC. Amino acid sequence: CASSLAGAIYGYTF.

The chain is built from TRBV18 and TRBJ2-2; perhaps TRBD2 as D (7 bases). V lost 6 bases and J 0 bases, leaving 14 bases between the germline ends. CDR1 and CDR2 from the germline V gene are KGHSH and LQKENI. This CDR3 is built from 16 residues. In DNA form, the CDR3 reads TGTGCCAGCTCGGCGCGCGGGGGCGCGAACACCGGGGAGCTGTTTTTT. Translated, it gives CASSARGGANTGELFF.

V usage is TRBV6-5 and J usage is TRBJ1-5; the match to TRBD1 covers 8 bases. Germline V CDR1 and CDR2: MNHEY, SVGAGI. The V and J ends lost 6 bases and 4 bases, in that order; junction bases with no gene match: 8. The CDR3 spans 15 residues. CDR3 protein: CASSQTGTGNQPQHF. The CDR3, as DNA: TGTGCCAGCAGCCAAACCGGGACAGGTAATCAGCCCCAGCATTTT.

The chain has TRBV7-2 and TRBJ1-1; D ambiguous. Between the trimmed V and J ends, which lost 5 bases and 8 bases, there was a span of 9 bases. Germline assignment: CDR1 SGHTA and CDR2 FQGNSA. The CDR3 totals 11 residues. The CDR3 loop reads CASSLIPEAFF. The DNA for the CDR3 is TGTGCCAGCAGCCTTATCCCCGAAGCTTTCTTT.

This chain connects TRBV7-8 to TRBJ2-7, with D tentatively TRBD2 (6 bases). The CDR3 spans 15 residues. Trimming shortened V by 5 bases and J by 1 base, and 15 bases separated the two germline ends. The germline CDR1 and CDR2 sequences are SGHVS and FQNEAQ. The chain's CDR3 is CASSRRAGGSYEQYF. The DNA of the CDR3 is TGTGCCAGCAGCAGAAGAGCAGGAGGGTCCTACGAGCAGTACTTC. Complete variable domain (other parts from reference TRBV7-8 and TRBJ2-7): GAGVSQSPRYKVAKRGQDVALRCDPISGHVSLFWYQQALGQGPEFLTYFQNEAQLDKSGLPSDRFFAERPEGSVSTLKIQRTQQEDSAVYLCASSRRAGGSYEQYFGPGTRLTVT.

This clone has just one count. The chain links TRBV12-5 to TRBJ2-7; TRBD1 agrees at 12 bases. CDR1 and CDR2 (germline): LGHNT, FRNRAP. The CDR3 covers 17 residues. J was trimmed by 2 bases and V by 1 base; bases with no gene match: 6. This CDR3 is CASGLGDRGLITYEQYF. The CDR3 DNA follows: TGTGCTAGTGGTTTGGGGGACAGGGGGCTGATAACCTACGAGCAGTACTTC. The entire variable domain, with the rest obtained from reference TRBV12-5 and TRBJ2-7, is as follows: DARVTQTPRHKVTEMGQEVTMRCQPILGHNTVFWYRQTMMQGLELLAYFRNRAPLDDSGMPKDRFSAEMPDATLATLKIQPSEPRDSAVYFCASGLGDRGLITYEQYFGPGTRLTVT.

The chain couples TRBV29-1 to TRBJ2-2; D is perhaps TRBD1 (6 bases). V lost 5 bases and J 5 bases, leaving 12 bases between the germline ends. This CDR3 region has 13 residues. CDR1 and CDR2 (germline): SQVTM, ANQGSEA. The CDR3 is CSVHGTGTGELFF. The CDR3 nucleotides read TGCAGCGTTCACGGTACAGGGACCGGGGAGCTGTTTTTT.

V usage is TRBV5-1 and J usage is TRBJ2-7; 7 bases are shared with TRBD1. Germline CDR1 SGHRS, CDR2 YFSETQ. The ends lost 4 bases at V and 3 bases at J; junction bases unmatched: 4. CDR3 size: 13 residues. The CDR3 reads CASSGGQHYEQYF. The CDR3 DNA reads as TGCGCCAGCAGCGGGGGACAGCACTACGAGCAGTACTTC.

This chain joins TRBV30 and TRBJ1-6, with D tentatively TRBD1 (5 bases). The CDR3 extends over 17 amino acids. Per the germline V gene, CDR1 is GTSNPN and CDR2 is SVGIG (reference sequence). V shed 2 bases and J shed 7 bases, with 21 bases lying between them. This CDR3 reads CAWSPLSQGISNSPLHF. CDR3 nucleotides: TGTGCCTGGAGTCCCCTTTCGCAGGGTATTAGCAATTCACCCCTCCACTTT.

This clone was detected only once. The CDR3 bases are TGTGCCAGCAGTGGGGGAGGGTACACGGCTAATGAAAAACTGTTTTTT. It encodes CASSGGGYTANEKLFF. The rearrangement joins TRBV6-1 to TRBJ1-4; no clear D. CDR1 and CDR2 from the germline V gene are MNHNS and SASEGT. V lost 4 bases and J 3 bases, leaving 15 bases between the germline ends. CDR3 length equals 16 residues.

The chain is built from TRBV28 and TRBJ2-5; 8 nucleotides agree with TRBD2. V lost 3 bases to trimming and J lost 5 bases; unmatched junction nucleotides: 11. Germline V CDR1 and CDR2: MDHEN, SYDVKM. The CDR3 is 16 amino acids. The CDR3 region has the DNA TGTGCCAGCAGTTTGGATCTCGGGGGGGGCTGGGAGACCCAGTACTTC. Encoded protein: CASSLDLGGGWETQYF. The whole variable domain, filled in from reference TRBV28 and TRBJ2-5, reads DVKVTQSSRYLVKRTGEKVFLECVQDMDHENMFWYRQDPGLGLRLIYFSYDVKMKEKGDIPEGYSVSREKKERFSLILESASTNQTSMYLCASSLDLGGGWETQYFGPGTRLLVL.

This clone has a single count. This chain uses TRBV5-1 with TRBJ1-6; no firm D call. Trimming took off 4 bases at V and 5 bases at J, with 13 bases between the two ends. Germline CDR1 and CDR2: SGHRS and YFSETQ. The CDR3 is made up of 15 amino acids. CDR3 sequence (DNA): TGCGCCAGCAGCCCTTTAGGAGGCAATAATTCACCCCTCCACTTT. It translates to CASSPLGGNNSPLHF.

The V gene is TRBV27, the J gene TRBJ2-7; 11 bases agree with TRBD2. The CDR3 runs to 15 residues. J gave up 5 bases and V 5 bases, and 8 bases lay outside the gene matches. Looked up from germline, CDR1 is MNHEY and CDR2 is SMNVEV (reference sequence). This chain's CDR3 is CASSGSSGRLNEQYF. CDR3 nucleotide sequence: TGTGCCAGCAGTGGGTCTAGCGGGAGGCTCAACGAGCAGTACTTC.

This chain uses TRBV5-1 with TRBJ2-7; 10 bases line up with TRBD2. V was pared by 7 bases and J by 3 bases, with 13 bases of the junction left unmatched. The CDR3 totals 16 residues. CDR1 is SGHRS and CDR2 is YFSETQ in the germline V gene. For the CDR3, the DNA is TGCGCCAGCCCCTTTTCCGGGACTAGCGACCTCTACGAGCAGTACTTC. This translates into CASPFSGTSDLYEQYF.